This TCR beta chain was retrieved from a study of blood T cell repertoires in COVID-19. As for the study in general: T cells, B-cell-depleted T cells, or PBMCs supplied cDNA or gDNA.

CDR3 length: 16 residues. The germline gives CDR1 LGHDT, CDR2 YNNKEL (reference sequence). The V and J ends lost 8 bases and 1 base, in that order; junction bases with no gene match: 9. Assay used: immunoSEQ multiplex PCR; TCRdb lists only in-frame clones, some missing. The sample consists of under 300,000 clones, about 90% of them appearing once. Sequenced: PBMCs or T cells enriched from blood (not recorded which). This TCR was sampled from a human donor in a cohort exposed to, infected with or recovered from COVID-19 (not recorded which). The donor label of this sample is uncertain. V usage is TRBV3-1 (or the pseudogene TRBV3-2) and J usage is TRBJ2-2, with 8 nucleotides matching TRBD2. CDR3 sequence: CASHHGGAGNTGELFF. CDR3 sequence (DNA): TGTGCCAGCCACCACGGGGGGGCAGGGAACACCGGGGAGCTGTTTTTT.